These 25 T cell receptor beta chains share one sample of origin, sequenced in a study of cytomegalovirus exposure and HLA in healthy donors. 60 Vbeta and 13 Jbeta primers were used in PCR. Sequencing was performed with immunoSEQ multiplex PCR; in TCRdb, only in-frame clones are kept and a portion is missing. The data contain under 200,000 clones, roughly 85% of them seen just once; the ten biggest clones take up 0.65% to 0.75%. Material for sequencing was PBMCs. These receptors were taken from a woman aged 40 to 50 in good health and CMV-seronegative.

The chain carries TRBV18 and TRBJ1-2; 12 bases match TRBD1. Trimming cost V 3 bases and J 4 bases; bases outside gene matches: 6. Per the germline V gene, CDR1 is KGHSH and CDR2 is LQKENI. The CDR3 contains 16 residues. CDR3 sequence: CASSPSGTGGVYGYTF. The CDR3, as DNA: TGTGCCAGCTCACCTTCCGGGACAGGGGGCGTCTATGGCTACACCTTC.

This clone has more than one count but fewer than ten. The chain joins TRBV5-1 to TRBJ2-2, with 7 bases fitting TRBD2. Germline lookup yields CDR1 SGHRS and CDR2 YFSETQ. Losses at the gene ends were 0 bases for V and 6 bases for J; bases not matched to a gene: 5. The CDR3 spans 15 residues. This CDR3 reads CASSLAGSGSGELFF. For the CDR3, the DNA is TGCGCCAGCAGCTTGGCAGGTAGCGGGTCCGGGGAGCTGTTTTTT.

The genes are TRBV2 and TRBJ1-3; 9 bases match TRBD1. The CDR3 contains 14 residues. Trimming took 7 bases from V and 2 from J; bases not matched to a gene: 3. Germline V gene sequence: CDR1 SNHLY, CDR2 FYNNEI. The CDR3 DNA reads as TGTGCCAGCACGGGACAGGGTGCTGGAAACACCATATATTTT. This codes for CASTGQGAGNTIYF.

V and J are TRBV5-6 and TRBJ1-6, with 7 bases that match TRBD1. The junction had 11 bases not matched to a gene; V was cut back by 4 bases and J by 10 bases. Germline CDR1 SGHDT, CDR2 YYEEEE. The CDR3 is 15 amino acids. The CDR3 nucleotides read TGTGCCAGCAGCCCCCGACAGGGCTTGTTATCACCCCTCCACTTT. The encoded protein is CASSPRQGLLSPLHF.

This chain joins TRBV10-1 and TRBJ1-1, with a weak D call TRBD1 (6 bases). This CDR3 has 12 residues. V lost 5 bases to trimming and J lost 4 bases, with 8 bases between them. Germline assignment: CDR1 WNHNN and CDR2 SYGVQD (reference sequence). The chain's CDR3 is CASSTGSTEAFF. CDR3 coding DNA: TGCGCCAGCAGTACAGGGAGCACTGAAGCTTTCTTT.

The chain combines TRBV9 with TRBJ2-2; D not resolved. The CDR3 is 13 residues long. From germline, CDR1 is SGDLS and CDR2 YYNGEE. The germline V and J ends were trimmed by 0 bases and 6 bases, with 6 bases remaining between them. As DNA, the CDR3 is TGTGCCAGCAGCGTAGTTGGGCCCGGGGAGCTGTTTTTT. Amino acids: CASSVVGPGELFF.

This clone occurred once. This rearrangement joins TRBV6-5 to TRBJ1-2; 9 positions match TRBD1. V trimming: 6 bases; J trimming: 8 bases; junction bases outside the gene matches: 10. Germline V gene lookup returns CDR1 MNHEY and CDR2 SVGAGI. The CDR3 totals 14 residues. The CDR3 loop is CASRRDRAIWGYTF. In DNA form, the CDR3 reads TGTGCCAGCAGGAGGGACAGGGCGATCTGGGGCTACACCTTC.

This chain connects TRBV5-1 to TRBJ1-4; no clear D. V dropped 4 bases and J dropped 5 bases, with 12 bases sitting between them. Germline V gene data show CDR1 as SGHRS and CDR2 as YFSETQ. The CDR3 is 14 residues long. The CDR3 sequence is CASSRGSLNEKLFF. The CDR3 nucleotides read TGCGCCAGCAGCCGAGGCAGCTTGAATGAAAAACTGTTTTTT.

The V call is TRBV29-1, the J call TRBJ1-4; the D is unclear. V was clipped by 6 bases and J by 14 bases, with 25 bases between them. CDR3 length: 14 amino acids. CDR1 and CDR2 (germline): SQVTM, ANQGSEA. CDR3 in DNA: TGCAGCGTCGCCGGACCAAAGCGGGTCGATAAGCTGTTTTTT. Its translation: CSVAGPKRVDKLFF.

CDR3 in amino acids: CASSPRWVNTEAFF. The CDR3 DNA follows: TGTGCCAGCAGCCCCAGGTGGGTGAACACTGAAGCTTTCTTT. V gene TRBV11-2 combines with J gene TRBJ1-1; D is unclear. Germline values: CDR1 SGHAT, CDR2 FQNNGV. Trimming removed 5 bases at V and 0 bases at J, with 10 bases between. The CDR3 extends over 14 amino acids.

The chain employs TRBV7-8 and TRBJ2-5, with 8 bases identical to TRBD1. The CDR3 extends over 17 amino acids. Trimming removed 2 bases from V and 4 bases from J; junction bases left unmatched: 12. The germline V gene has CDR1 SGHVS and CDR2 FQNEAQ. The CDR3 DNA is TGTGCCAGCAGCTTAACCCTGGGGACAGGACGTCGAGAGACCCAGTACTTC. Protein product: CASSLTLGTGRRETQYF.

This rearrangement joins TRBV19 to TRBJ2-3, with a weak D call TRBD1 (5 bases). V gave up 3 bases and J gave up 1 base, with 14 bases separating them. The CDR3 runs to 16 residues. Per germline, CDR1 LNHDA and CDR2 SQIVND (reference sequence). The DNA for the CDR3 is TGTGCCAGTAGTATTGGTAGGGGTGTCGGCACAGATACGCAGTATTTT. Translating it yields CASSIGRGVGTDTQYF. Combining the CDR3 with reference TRBV19 and TRBJ2-3 gives the whole variable domain DGGITQSPKYLFRKEGQNVTLSCEQNLNHDAMYWYRQDPGQGLRLIYYSQIVNDFQKGDIAEGYSVSREKKESFPLTVTSAQKNPTAFYLCASSIGRGVGTDTQYFGPGTRLTVL.

The chain carries TRBV6-1 and TRBJ1-3; D possibly corresponds to TRBD1 (5 bases). V gave up 3 bases and J gave up 4 bases, with 13 bases separating them. This CDR3 spans 15 amino acids. From germline, CDR1 is MNHNS and CDR2 SASEGT. The CDR3 reads CASSDVPGAGNTIYF. Written as DNA, the CDR3 is TGTGCCAGCAGTGATGTCCCTGGGGCGGGAAACACCATATATTTT.

The chain links TRBV25-1 to TRBJ1-6; TRBD1 matches at 9 bases. This CDR3 has 14 amino acids. With 6 bases clipped from V and 9 bases from J, the junction kept 6 bases outside the gene matches. CDR1 and CDR2 from the germline V gene are MGHDK and SYGVNS. CDR3 protein: CASRDRGIGSPLHF. The CDR3 nucleotides read TGTGCCAGCAGGGACAGGGGCATCGGTTCACCCCTCCACTTT.

The CDR3 loop reads CASSIGGIWTEAFF. CDR3 bases: TGTGCCAGTAGTATAGGGGGCATTTGGACTGAAGCTTTCTTT. The chain combines TRBV19 with TRBJ1-1; possible D gene TRBD1, 5 bases. This CDR3 contains 14 residues. V lost 1 base and J lost 5, with 11 bases in between. Per the germline V gene, CDR1 is LNHDA and CDR2 is SQIVND (reference sequence).

This clone is a singleton in its sample. The chain carries TRBV5-8 and TRBJ1-2; perhaps TRBD1 as D (6 bases). Per the germline V gene, CDR1 is SGHTS and CDR2 is YDEGEE. Trimming removed 6 bases at V and 7 bases at J, with 19 bases between. The CDR3 runs 14 residues. The CDR3 nucleotides are TGTGCCAGCATCACCCCGGGACAAGTACCTGGCTACACCTTC. Translation: CASITPGQVPGYTF.

The chain recombines TRBV19 with TRBJ1-2, with TRBD1 matching over 8 bases. V shed 5 bases, J shed 5 bases, and the junction held 10 bases outside the gene matches. The CDR3 consists of 15 residues. Germline CDR1 LNHDA, CDR2 SQIVND (reference sequence). The CDR3 sequence: CASSDLGQGRYGYTF. CDR3 coding DNA: TGTGCCAGTAGTGACTTAGGACAGGGAAGATATGGCTACACCTTC.

The gene calls are TRBV12-5 and TRBJ2-1; D unclear. Trimming shortened V by 1 base and J by 0 bases, and 4 bases separated the two germline ends. The CDR3 is 14 amino acids. Germline V gene data show CDR1 as LGHNT and CDR2 as FRNRAP. The CDR3 loop reads CASGLDSSYNEQFF. CDR3 sequence (DNA): TGTGCTAGTGGTTTGGATAGCTCCTACAATGAGCAGTTCTTC.

The rearrangement links TRBV7-8 to TRBJ1-1; D is possibly TRBD1 (6 bases). Germline CDR1 is SGHVS and CDR2 is FQNEAQ. The CDR3 is 15 residues long. The ends were cut back, 5 bases at V and 3 bases at J, with 16 bases in the middle. The CDR3: CASSHGTGQDTEAFF. The CDR3 bases are TGTGCCAGCAGCCATGGAACAGGGCAGGACACTGAAGCTTTCTTT.

The chain is built from TRBV28 and TRBJ2-5; 15 bases fit TRBD2. The J call is in doubt because the DNA end fits TRBJ2-7 better. CDR3 size: 19 residues. CDR1 and CDR2 from the germline V gene are MDHEN and SYDVKM. CDR3 in DNA: TGTGCCAGCAGGAATTATGGACTAGCGGGAGGGCCGGGGTCCTACGAGCAGTACTTC. This gives the protein CASRNYGLAGGPGSYEQYF.

V and J are TRBV18 and TRBJ2-7; weak D call: TRBD2 (6 bases). Trimming stripped 2 bases from V and 4 bases from J, with 15 bases between. Per germline, CDR1 KGHSH and CDR2 LQKENI. The CDR3 covers 15 residues. CDR3 nucleotides: TGTGCCAGCTCACCATTGGACTATGGCGTTTACGAGCAGTACTTC. Encoded protein: CASSPLDYGVYEQYF.

The chain carries TRBV25-1 and TRBJ2-1, with 13 bases matching TRBD2. This CDR3 region has 15 residues. V was clipped by 4 bases and J by 6 bases; unmatched bases: 3. Germline V gene lookup returns CDR1 MGHDK and CDR2 SYGVNS. CDR3 residues: CASSATSGGANEQFF. The CDR3 DNA sequence: TGTGCCAGCAGTGCAACTAGCGGGGGGGCCAATGAGCAGTTCTTC.

The chain uses TRBV7-9 and TRBJ2-7; 7 positions match TRBD2. The junction had 4 bases not matched to a gene; V was cut back by 4 bases and J by 1 base. Germline values: CDR1 SEHNR, CDR2 FQNEAQ (reference sequence). The CDR3 extends over 14 amino acids. The CDR3 DNA is TGTGCCAGCAGCTGGGGGGGGGATTCCTACGAGCAGTACTTC. Its protein is CASSWGGDSYEQYF.

The rearrangement links TRBV9 to TRBJ1-2; possibly TRBD1 for D (5 bases). This CDR3 is built from 14 residues. With 0 bases removed from V and 4 bases from J, the gap between germline ends came to 10 bases. Germline CDR1 is SGDLS and CDR2 is YYNGEE. CDR3 amino acids: CASSVDDRAYGYTF. The CDR3 region has the DNA TGTGCCAGCAGCGTAGACGACAGAGCCTATGGCTACACCTTC.

The rearrangement links TRBV6-1 to TRBJ1-5; maybe TRBD1 (6 bases). Trimming left V 11 bases short and J 3 bases short, with 20 bases between. Germline loops: CDR1 MNHNS, CDR2 SASEGT. There are 15 residues in the CDR3. CDR3 region: CASYQGTSLNQPQHF. The CDR3 coding sequence is TGTGCCTCCTACCAAGGGACAAGTCTCAATCAGCCCCAGCATTTT.